This TCR beta chain was obtained from a study of response to subunit inactivated influenza vaccine. Study findings and constraints: Authors suggested seasonal influenza vaccinations each recruit few new T cells.

CDR3 length: 15 residues. The V end was cut by 5 bases, the J end by 4 bases, with 14 bases between. Germline CDR1 and CDR2: SGHAT and FQNNGV. TCRdb recomputed calls from the RT-PCR reads with MiXCR, one row per CDR3 protein. Among about 300,000 distinct CDR3 sequences listed, 20% to 25% were seen once. For this clonotype: The antigen is not known.

Sequenced here: PBMCs from blood, sampled less than 22 months after vaccination. This chain links TRBV11-2 with TRBJ2-2; a possible D gene is TRBD1 (6 bases). The clonotype comes from a man between 50 and 75 years old who received an inactivated influenza vaccine. CDR3 in DNA: TGTGCCAGCAGCCCCCAGGGGCTCAGCACCGGGGAGCTGTTTTTT. The encoded protein is CASSPQGLSTGELFF.